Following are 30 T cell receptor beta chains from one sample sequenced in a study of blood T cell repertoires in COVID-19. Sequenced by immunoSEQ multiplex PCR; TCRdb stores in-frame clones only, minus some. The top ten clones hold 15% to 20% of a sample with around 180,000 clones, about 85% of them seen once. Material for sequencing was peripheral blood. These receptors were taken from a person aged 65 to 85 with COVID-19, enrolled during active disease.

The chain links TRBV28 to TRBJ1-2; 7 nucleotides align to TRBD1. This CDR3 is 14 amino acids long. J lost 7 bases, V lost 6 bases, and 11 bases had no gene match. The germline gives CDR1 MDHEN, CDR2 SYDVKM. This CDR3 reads CASSAFGGTVGYTF. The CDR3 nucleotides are TGTGCCAGCAGCGCATTTGGCGGGACAGTTGGCTACACCTTC.

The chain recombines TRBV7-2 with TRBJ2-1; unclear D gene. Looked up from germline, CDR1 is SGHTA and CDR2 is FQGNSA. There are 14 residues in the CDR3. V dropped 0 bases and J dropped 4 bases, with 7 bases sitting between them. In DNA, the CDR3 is TGTGCCAGCAGCTTAGCCCCGGGTTACAATGAGCAGTTCTTC. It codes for CASSLAPGYNEQFF.

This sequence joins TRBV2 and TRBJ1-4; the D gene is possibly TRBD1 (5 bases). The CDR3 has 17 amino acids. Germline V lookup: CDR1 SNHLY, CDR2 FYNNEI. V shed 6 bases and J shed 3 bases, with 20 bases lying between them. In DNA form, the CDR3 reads TGTGCCAGCAGCAGAACTAACACAGGCGGGGCTAATGAAAAACTGTTTTTT. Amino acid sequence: CASSRTNTGGANEKLFF.

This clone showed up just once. The CDR3: CASSQVERRGYTF. Written as DNA, the CDR3 is TGTGCCAGCAGCCAAGTAGAACGTCGCGGCTACACCTTC. This chain links TRBV3-1 (or the pseudogene TRBV3-2) with TRBJ1-2; no reliable D call. CDR3 size: 13 residues. V was pared by 1 base and J by 8 bases, with 11 bases between. In germline, CDR1 is LGHDT, CDR2 YNNKEL (reference sequence).

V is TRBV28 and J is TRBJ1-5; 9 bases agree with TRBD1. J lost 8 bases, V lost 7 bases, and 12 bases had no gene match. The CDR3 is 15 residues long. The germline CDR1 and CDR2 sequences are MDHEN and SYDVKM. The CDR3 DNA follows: TGTGCCAGCACCCCTCCGGGACAGGGTTTAGAGCCCCAGCATTTT. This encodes CASTPPGQGLEPQHF.

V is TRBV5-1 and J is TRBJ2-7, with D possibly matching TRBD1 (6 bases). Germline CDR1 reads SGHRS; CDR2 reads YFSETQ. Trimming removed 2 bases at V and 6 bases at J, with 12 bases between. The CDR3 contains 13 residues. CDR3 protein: CASSLTGSGEQYF. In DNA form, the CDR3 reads TGCGCCAGCAGCTTAACAGGGTCGGGCGAGCAGTACTTC.

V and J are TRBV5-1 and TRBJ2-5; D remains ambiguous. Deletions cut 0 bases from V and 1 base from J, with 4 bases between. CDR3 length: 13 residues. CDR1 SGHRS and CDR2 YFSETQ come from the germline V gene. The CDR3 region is CASSLVIQETQYF. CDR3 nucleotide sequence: TGCGCCAGCAGCTTGGTTATCCAAGAGACCCAGTACTTC.

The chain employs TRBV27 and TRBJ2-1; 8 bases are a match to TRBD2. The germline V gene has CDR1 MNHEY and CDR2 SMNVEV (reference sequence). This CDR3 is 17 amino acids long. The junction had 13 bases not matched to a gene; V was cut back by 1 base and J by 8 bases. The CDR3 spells CASSLFPGLGSVDEQFF. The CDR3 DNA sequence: TGTGCCAGCAGTTTATTCCCGGGACTAGGTTCGGTCGATGAGCAGTTCTTC.

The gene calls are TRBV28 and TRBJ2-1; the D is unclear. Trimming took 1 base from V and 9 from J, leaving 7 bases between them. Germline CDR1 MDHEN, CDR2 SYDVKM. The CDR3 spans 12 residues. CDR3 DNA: TGTGCCAGCAGTTTATCTTTCGGTGAGCAGTTCTTC. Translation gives CASSLSFGEQFF.

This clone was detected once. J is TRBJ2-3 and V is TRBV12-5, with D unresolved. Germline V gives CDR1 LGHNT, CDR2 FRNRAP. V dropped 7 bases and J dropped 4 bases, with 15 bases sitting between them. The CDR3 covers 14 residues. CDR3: CASAGAGGSDTQYF. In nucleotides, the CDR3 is TGTGCTAGTGCCGGCGCAGGTGGATCAGATACGCAGTATTTT. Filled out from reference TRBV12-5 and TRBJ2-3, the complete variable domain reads DARVTQTPRHKVTEMGQEVTMRCQPILGHNTVFWYRQTMMQGLELLAYFRNRAPLDDSGMPKDRFSAEMPDATLATLKIQPSEPRDSAVYFCASAGAGGSDTQYFGPGTRLTVL.

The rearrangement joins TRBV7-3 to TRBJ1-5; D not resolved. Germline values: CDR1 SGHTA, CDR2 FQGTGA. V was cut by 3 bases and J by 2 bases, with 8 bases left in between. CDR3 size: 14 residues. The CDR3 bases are TGTGCCAGCAGCTTTTCGGTTTGCAATCAGCCCCAGCATTTT. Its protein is CASSFSVCNQPQHF.

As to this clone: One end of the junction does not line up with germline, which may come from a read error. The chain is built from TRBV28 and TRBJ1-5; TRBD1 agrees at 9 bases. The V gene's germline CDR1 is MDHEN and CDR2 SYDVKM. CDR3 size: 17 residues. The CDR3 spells CACSFFAGTGKGQPQHF. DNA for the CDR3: TGTGCCTGCAGTTTTTTCGCGGGGACAGGGAAGGGGCAGCCCCAGCATTTT.

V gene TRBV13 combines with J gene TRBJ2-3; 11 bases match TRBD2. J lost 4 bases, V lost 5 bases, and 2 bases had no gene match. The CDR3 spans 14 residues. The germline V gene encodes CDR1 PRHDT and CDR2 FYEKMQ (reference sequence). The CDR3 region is CASSVAGGPDTQYF. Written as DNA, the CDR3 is TGTGCCAGCAGCGTAGCGGGGGGGCCAGATACGCAGTATTTT.

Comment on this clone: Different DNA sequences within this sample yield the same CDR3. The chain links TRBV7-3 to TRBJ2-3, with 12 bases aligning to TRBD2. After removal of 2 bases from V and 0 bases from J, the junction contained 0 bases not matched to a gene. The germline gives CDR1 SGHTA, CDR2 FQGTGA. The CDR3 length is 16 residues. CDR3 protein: CASSLGTSGSTDTQYF. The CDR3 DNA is TGTGCCAGCAGCTTAGGGACTAGCGGGAGCACAGATACGCAGTATTTT.

CDR3 DNA sequence: TGTGCCTGGAATCTGGCAGGGGGGGAGACCCAGTACTTC. As protein: CAWNLAGGETQYF. V usage is TRBV30 and J usage is TRBJ2-5; perhaps TRBD1 as D (7 bases). Germline V gives CDR1 GTSNPN, CDR2 SVGIG (reference sequence). The CDR3 is 13 residues long. Trimming removed 4 bases from V and 5 bases from J, with 14 bases in between.

CDR3 bases: TGTGCCAGCAGTTTTGCCGGGATTAATGAAAAACTGTTTTTT. As protein: CASSFAGINEKLFF. The chain uses TRBV28 and TRBJ1-4; D gene unclear. CDR1 is MDHEN, CDR2 SYDVKM, per germline. The CDR3 covers 14 residues. Trimming removed 3 bases from V and 4 bases from J, with 9 bases in between.

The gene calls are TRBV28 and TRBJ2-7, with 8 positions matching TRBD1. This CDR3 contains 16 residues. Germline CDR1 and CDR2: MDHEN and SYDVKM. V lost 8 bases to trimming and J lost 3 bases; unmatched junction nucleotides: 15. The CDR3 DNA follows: TGTGCCAGCGATGACAGGGGCCCTATGAATTACTACGAGCAGTACTTC. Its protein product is CASDDRGPMNYYEQYF.

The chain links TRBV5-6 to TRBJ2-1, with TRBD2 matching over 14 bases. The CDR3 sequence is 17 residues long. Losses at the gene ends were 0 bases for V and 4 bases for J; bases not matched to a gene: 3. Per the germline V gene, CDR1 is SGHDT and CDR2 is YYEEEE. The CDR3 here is CASSLGLAGGQYNEQFF. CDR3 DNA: TGTGCCAGCAGCTTGGGACTAGCGGGAGGGCAATACAATGAGCAGTTCTTC.

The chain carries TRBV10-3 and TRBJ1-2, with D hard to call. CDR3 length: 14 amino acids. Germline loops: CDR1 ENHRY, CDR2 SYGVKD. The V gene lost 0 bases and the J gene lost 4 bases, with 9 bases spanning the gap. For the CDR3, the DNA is TGTGCCATCAGTGAGTCGACACAGCCCTATGGCTACACCTTC. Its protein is CAISESTQPYGYTF.

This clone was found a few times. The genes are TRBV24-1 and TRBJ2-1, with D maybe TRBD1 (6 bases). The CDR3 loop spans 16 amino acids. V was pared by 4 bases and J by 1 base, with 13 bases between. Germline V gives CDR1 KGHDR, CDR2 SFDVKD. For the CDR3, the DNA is TGTGCCACCAGTGACAAAGACAGGTCTTCCTACAATGAGCAGTTCTTC. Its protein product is CATSDKDRSSYNEQFF.

The CDR3 protein is CASSDLVGMNTEAFF. CDR3 coding DNA: TGTGCCAGCAGCGACCTTGTGGGCATGAACACTGAAGCTTTCTTT. This rearrangement joins TRBV11-1 to TRBJ1-1; D gene uncertain. From germline, CDR1 is SGHAT and CDR2 FQDESV (reference sequence). The length of the CDR3 is 15 residues. V dropped 5 bases and J dropped 0 bases, with 13 bases sitting between them.

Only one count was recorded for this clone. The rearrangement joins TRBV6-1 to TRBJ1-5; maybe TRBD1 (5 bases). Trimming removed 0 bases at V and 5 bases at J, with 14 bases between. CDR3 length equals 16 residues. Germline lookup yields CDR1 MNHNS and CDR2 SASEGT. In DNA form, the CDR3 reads TGTGCCAGCAGTGAAGCCAGGGTAAATATGTATCAGCCCCAGCATTTT. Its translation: CASSEARVNMYQPQHF.

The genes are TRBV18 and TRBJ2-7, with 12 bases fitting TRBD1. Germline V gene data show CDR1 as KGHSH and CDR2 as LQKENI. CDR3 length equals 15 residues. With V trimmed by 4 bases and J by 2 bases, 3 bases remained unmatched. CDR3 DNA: TGTGCCAGCTCACTAGGGACAGGGGGCCCCTACGAGCAGTACTTC. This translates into CASSLGTGGPYEQYF.

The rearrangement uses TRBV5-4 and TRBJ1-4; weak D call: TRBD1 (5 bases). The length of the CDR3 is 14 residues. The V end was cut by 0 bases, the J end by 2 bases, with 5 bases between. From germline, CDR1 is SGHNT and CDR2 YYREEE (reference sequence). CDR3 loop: CASSLEGTNEKLFF. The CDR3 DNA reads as TGTGCCAGCAGCTTGGAGGGGACTAATGAAAAACTGTTTTTT.

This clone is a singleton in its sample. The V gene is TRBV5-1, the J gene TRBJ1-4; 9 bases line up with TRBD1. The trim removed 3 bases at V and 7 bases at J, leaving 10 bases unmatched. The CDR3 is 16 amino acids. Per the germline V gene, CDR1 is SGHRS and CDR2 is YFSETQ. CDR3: CASSSRSGQGSEKLFF. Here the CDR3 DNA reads TGCGCCAGCAGCTCCCGCTCCGGACAGGGGAGTGAAAAACTGTTTTTT.

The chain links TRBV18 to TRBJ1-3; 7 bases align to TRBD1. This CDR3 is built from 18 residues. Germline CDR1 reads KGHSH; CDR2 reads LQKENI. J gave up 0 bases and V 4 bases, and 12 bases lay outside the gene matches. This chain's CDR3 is CASSLSSDRVISGNTIYF. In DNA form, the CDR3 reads TGTGCCAGCTCACTATCGTCAGACAGGGTTATCTCTGGAAACACCATATATTTT.

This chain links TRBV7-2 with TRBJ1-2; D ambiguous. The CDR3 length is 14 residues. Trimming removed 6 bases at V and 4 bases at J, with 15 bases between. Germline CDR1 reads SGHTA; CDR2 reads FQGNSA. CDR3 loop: CASSSGTGVYGYTF. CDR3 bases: TGTGCCAGCAGTTCGGGCACGGGAGTCTATGGCTACACCTTC.

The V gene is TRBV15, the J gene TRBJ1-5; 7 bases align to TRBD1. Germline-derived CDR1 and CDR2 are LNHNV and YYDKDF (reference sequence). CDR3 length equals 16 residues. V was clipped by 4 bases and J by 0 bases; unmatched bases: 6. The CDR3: CATSKDRVSSNQPQHF. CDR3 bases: TGTGCCACCAGCAAAGACAGGGTTAGTAGCAATCAGCCCCAGCATTTT.

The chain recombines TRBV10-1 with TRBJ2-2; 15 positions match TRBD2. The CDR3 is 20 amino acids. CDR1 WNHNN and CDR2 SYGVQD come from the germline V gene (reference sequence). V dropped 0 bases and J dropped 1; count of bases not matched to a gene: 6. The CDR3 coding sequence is TGCGCCAGCAGTGAGTCGTGGACTAGCGGGGGGGGCGAGAACACCGGGGAGCTGTTTTTT. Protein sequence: CASSESWTSGGGENTGELFF.

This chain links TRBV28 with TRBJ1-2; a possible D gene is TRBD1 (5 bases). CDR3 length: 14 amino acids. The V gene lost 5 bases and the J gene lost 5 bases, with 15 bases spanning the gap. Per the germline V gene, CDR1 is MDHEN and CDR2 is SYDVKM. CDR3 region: CASSSGAAFYGYTF. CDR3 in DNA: TGTGCCAGCAGTAGCGGGGCGGCTTTTTATGGCTACACCTTC.